These 13 T cell receptor beta chains originate from one sample sequenced in a study of early T cells in non-severe SARS-CoV-2 infection. TCRdb independently ran MiXCR on the 5' RACE reads; one entry per CDR3 protein. There are some 60,000 distinct CDR3 sequences in the sample; 10% to 15% occur only once, and 1.3% to 1.5% lies in the top ten. The sample consisted of whole blood, taken at baseline. The receptors derive from an adult who was a healthcare worker with PCR-confirmed SARS-CoV-2 infection or an uninfected control (not recorded which).

There are many counts of this clonotype. The chain carries TRBV9 and TRBJ1-2; a possible D gene is TRBD1 (5 bases). The CDR3 consists of 15 residues. V was pared by 3 bases and J by 2 bases, with 14 bases between. Germline loops: CDR1 SGDLS, CDR2 YYNGEE. CDR3 nucleotide sequence: TGTGCCAGCAGCGCTGGGGCGGATTGGAACTATGGCTACACCTTC. This encodes CASSAGADWNYGYTF.

This clonotype was seen a handful of times. This chain connects TRBV25-1 to TRBJ2-5; D may match TRBD1 or TRBD2 (6 bases each). V lost 2 bases and J 5 bases, leaving 9 bases between the germline ends. This CDR3 contains 13 residues. Germline CDR1 MGHDK, CDR2 SYGVNS. CDR3 loop: CASSERGRETQYF. In nucleotides, the CDR3 is TGTGCCAGCAGTGAAAGGGGGAGGGAGACCCAGTACTTC. The whole variable domain, remainder taken from reference TRBV25-1 and TRBJ2-5, is EADIYQTPRYLVIGTGKKITLECSQTMGHDKMYWYQQDPGMELHLIHYSYGVNSTEKGDLSSESTVSRIRTEHFPLTLESARPSHTSQYLCASSERGRETQYFGPGTRLLVL.

J is TRBJ2-1 and V is TRBV24-1; the D gene is possibly TRBD1 (6 bases). V lost 5 bases, J lost 4 bases, and 11 bases lay in between. The germline V gene encodes CDR1 KGHDR and CDR2 SFDVKD. The CDR3 loop spans 14 amino acids. This chain's CDR3 is CATSGQETYNEQFF. Here the CDR3 DNA reads TGTGCCACCAGTGGACAGGAAACTTACAATGAGCAGTTCTTC.

This clonotype was seen ten or more times. The chain recombines TRBV29-1 with TRBJ1-1; D uncertain. Trimming removed 5 bases from V and 0 bases from J, with 7 bases in between. Germline V CDR1 and CDR2: SQVTM, ANQGSEA. The CDR3 contains 12 residues. This CDR3 reads CSVKVMNTEAFF. The CDR3 DNA sequence: TGCAGCGTTAAAGTCATGAACACTGAAGCTTTCTTT.

This clonotype was seen repeatedly, ten times or more. J is TRBJ2-3 and V is TRBV6-2 or TRBV6-3, with 10 positions matching TRBD2. This CDR3 region has 14 residues. Germline-derived CDR1 and CDR2 are MNHEY and SVGEGT. Trimming removed 2 bases from V and 4 bases from J; junction bases left unmatched: 0. CDR3 residues: CASSYGTSADTQYF. Here the CDR3 DNA reads TGTGCCAGCAGTTACGGGACTAGCGCAGATACGCAGTATTTT.

This clonotype appeared a few times. J is TRBJ2-1 and V is TRBV20-1; tentative D call: TRBD1 (5 bases). Deletions cut 4 bases from V and 4 bases from J, with 14 bases between. The CDR3 has 14 residues. The germline gives CDR1 DFQATT, CDR2 SNEGSKA (reference sequence). The CDR3 loop is CSATSSQGYNEQFF. In nucleotides, the CDR3 is TGCAGTGCTACCTCCTCTCAGGGTTACAATGAGCAGTTCTTC.

Only a few counts were recorded for this clonotype. The rearrangement uses TRBV29-1 and TRBJ2-7; 8 positions agree with TRBD2. Germline V gene data show CDR1 as SQVTM and CDR2 as ANQGSEA. The CDR3 runs 14 residues. V trimming: 4 bases; J trimming: 4 bases; junction bases outside the gene matches: 9. Here the CDR3 DNA reads TGCAGCGTTGCAGACCCGGGCGGGGGGTACGAGCAGTACTTC. Protein sequence: CSVADPGGGYEQYF.

The genes are TRBV3-1 and TRBJ2-7; 13 bases line up with TRBD2. With 4 bases clipped from V and 5 bases from J, the junction kept 5 bases outside the gene matches. The CDR3 totals 15 residues. From germline, CDR1 is LGHDT and CDR2 YNNKEL (reference sequence). CDR3 DNA: TGTGCCAGCAGCCTAGCCGGGACTAGCGGGAACGAGCAGTACTTC. Translated, it gives CASSLAGTSGNEQYF.

In this sample, this clonotype turned up many times. The J gene is TRBJ2-7, the V gene TRBV24-1, with TRBD1 matching 9 bases. Germline V lookup: CDR1 KGHDR, CDR2 SFDVKD. The CDR3 consists of 15 residues. V lost 4 bases to trimming and J lost 5 bases; unmatched junction nucleotides: 8. The CDR3 DNA sequence: TGTGCCACCAGTGAGTCCGGGACAGGGTACAACGAGCAGTACTTC. Translating it yields CATSESGTGYNEQYF.

This clonotype showed up many times. One junction end does not reproduce the germline sequence, and a read error may be involved. The genes are TRBV3-1 and TRBJ1-1, with 11 bases matching TRBD1. CDR3 length equals 14 residues. Looked up from germline, CDR1 is LGHDT and CDR2 is YNNKEL (reference sequence). The CDR3 reads CASSPRDRGTEVFF. CDR3 in DNA: TGTGCCAGCAGCCCCCGGGACAGGGGGACTGAAGTTTTCTTT. The full variable domain, rest sourced from reference TRBV3-1 and TRBJ1-1, is DTAVSQTPKYLVTQMGNDKSIKCEQNLGHDTMYWYKQDSKKFLKIMFSYNNKELIINETVPNRFSPKSPDKAHLNLHINSLELGDSAVYFCASSPRDRGTEVFFGQGTRLTVV.

This clonotype was recorded at least ten times. CDR3 DNA: TGCAGTGCGCCCGCCCAAGGGCTGGTCACTGAAGCTTTCTTT. It specifies CSAPAQGLVTEAFF. The chain joins TRBV20-1 to TRBJ1-1; D unresolved. This CDR3 has 14 amino acids. The germline CDR1 and CDR2 sequences are DFQATT and SNEGSKA (reference sequence). The V end was cut by 6 bases, the J end by 4 bases, with 18 bases between.

Many counts were recorded for this clonotype. The chain is built from TRBV28 and TRBJ2-1; 10 bases match TRBD2. This CDR3 has 15 amino acids. J gave up 7 bases and V 10 bases, and 13 bases lay outside the gene matches. Germline V gene lookup returns CDR1 MDHEN and CDR2 SYDVKM. This chain's CDR3 is CATMGLAGVRNEQFF. The CDR3 nucleotides read TGTGCCACCATGGGGCTAGCGGGAGTTCGGAATGAGCAGTTCTTC.

A few counts support this clonotype. The V gene is TRBV18, the J gene TRBJ1-2, with D maybe TRBD1 (5 bases). The CDR3 is made up of 12 amino acids. Germline loops: CDR1 KGHSH, CDR2 LQKENI. The ends were cut back, 5 bases at V and 3 bases at J, with 7 bases in the middle. CDR3 in DNA: TGTGCCAGCTCAACGACAGACTATGGCTACACCTTC. It is translated as CASSTTDYGYTF.